Listed below are T cell receptor beta chains from one sample, sequenced in a study of blood T cell repertoires in COVID-19. Data came from immunoSEQ multiplex PCR; TCRdb stores just in-frame clones and leaves some out. The data contain roughly 200,000 clones, roughly four fifths of them singletons. The sample consisted of peripheral blood. These receptors all come from a woman in her sixties or seventies with active or convalescent COVID-19. The CDR3 runs from the conserved cysteine through the conserved F or W. The order of the fields is J gene, V gene, D gene, clone size, CDR3 length, CDR3 DNA, CDR3 protein. A D gene is named only where the DNA matches it firmly. Not all rows give a size; the values are once, few, many and, for expanded clones, a class.

j_call: TRBJ2-7; v_call: TRBV3-1/TRBV3-2; d_call: TRBD2; clone_size: .; cdr3_length: 15; cdr3_nt: TGTGCCAGCAGCCAAATTGGACTAGCGGGAGACGAGCAGTACTTC; cdr3_aa: CASSQIGLAGDEQYF
j_call: TRBJ2-2; v_call: TRBV6-6; d_call: .; clone_size: .; cdr3_length: 14; cdr3_nt: TGTGCCAGCAGTTACGTCGCGGCGGGCGGGGAGCTGTTTTTT; cdr3_aa: CASSYVAAGGELFF
j_call: TRBJ2-7; v_call: TRBV30; d_call: .; clone_size: .; cdr3_length: 13; cdr3_nt: TGTGCCTGGAGTGTATCTAGCTCCTACGAGCAGTACTTC; cdr3_aa: CAWSVSSSYEQYF
j_call: TRBJ2-5; v_call: TRBV9; d_call: TRBD2; clone_size: .; cdr3_length: 16; cdr3_nt: TGTGCCAGCATGCTCGGGTTGGCGGGAGGGAGGGAGACCCAGTACTTC; cdr3_aa: CASMLGLAGGRETQYF
j_call: TRBJ2-7; v_call: TRBV28; d_call: .; clone_size: .; cdr3_length: 14; cdr3_nt: TGTGCCAGCAGTTTGGGCCCACCGCCCTACGAGCAGTACTTC; cdr3_aa: CASSLGPPPYEQYF
j_call: TRBJ2-1; v_call: TRBV15; d_call: TRBD1; clone_size: .; cdr3_length: 13; cdr3_nt: TGTGCCACCGCAGACAGGGTGGACAATGAGCAGTTCTTC; cdr3_aa: CATADRVDNEQFF
j_call: TRBJ1-4; v_call: TRBV4-1; d_call: TRBD1; clone_size: .; cdr3_length: 20; cdr3_nt: TGCGCCAGCAGCCAAGTTTTCGGGACAGGGGTTCCTGCAACTAATGAAAAACTGTTTTTT; cdr3_aa: CASSQVFGTGVPATNEKLFF
j_call: TRBJ2-5; v_call: TRBV19; d_call: .; clone_size: .; cdr3_length: 16; cdr3_nt: TGTGCCAGTAGTATTCTTCTGGGGGGAGGTGAAGAGACCCAGTACTTC; cdr3_aa: CASSILLGGGEETQYF
j_call: TRBJ2-3; v_call: TRBV28; d_call: .; clone_size: .; cdr3_length: 15; cdr3_nt: TGTGCCAGCAGTTGGCCCCTTGATAGCACAGATACGCAGTATTTT; cdr3_aa: CASSWPLDSTDTQYF
j_call: TRBJ2-3; v_call: TRBV5-1; d_call: TRBD1; clone_size: .; cdr3_length: 15; cdr3_nt: TGCGCCAGCAGCCCCGAGGCAGGGGGCGCAGATACGCAGTATTTT; cdr3_aa: CASSPEAGGADTQYF
j_call: TRBJ2-3; v_call: TRBV2; d_call: .; clone_size: many; cdr3_length: 12; cdr3_nt: TGTGCCAGCAGCCCAGGGGGGGATACGCAGTATTTT; cdr3_aa: CASSPGGDTQYF
j_call: TRBJ2-7; v_call: TRBV6-5; d_call: TRBD1; clone_size: .; cdr3_length: 14; cdr3_nt: TGTGCCAGCAGCTTCAGGGGGCTACCCTACGAGCAGTACTTC; cdr3_aa: CASSFRGLPYEQYF
j_call: TRBJ1-2; v_call: TRBV18; d_call: .; clone_size: .; cdr3_length: 13; cdr3_nt: TGTGCCAGCTCACTCCTAGGGGAATATGGCTACACCTTC; cdr3_aa: CASSLLGEYGYTF
j_call: TRBJ2-2; v_call: TRBV29-1; d_call: .; clone_size: .; cdr3_length: 13; cdr3_nt: TGCAGCGTTGACAGGTCCAACACCGGGGAGCTGTTTTTT; cdr3_aa: CSVDRSNTGELFF
j_call: TRBJ2-7; v_call: TRBV5-4; d_call: TRBD1; clone_size: .; cdr3_length: 14; cdr3_nt: TGTGCCAGCAGCCGTTCCGGACAGGGATTTGGGCAGTACTTC; cdr3_aa: CASSRSGQGFGQYF
j_call: TRBJ2-1; v_call: TRBV10-2; d_call: TRBD2; clone_size: once; cdr3_length: 15; cdr3_nt: TGCGCCAGCAGGGGACTAGCGGGGTCCTACAATGAGCAGTTCTTC; cdr3_aa: CASRGLAGSYNEQFF